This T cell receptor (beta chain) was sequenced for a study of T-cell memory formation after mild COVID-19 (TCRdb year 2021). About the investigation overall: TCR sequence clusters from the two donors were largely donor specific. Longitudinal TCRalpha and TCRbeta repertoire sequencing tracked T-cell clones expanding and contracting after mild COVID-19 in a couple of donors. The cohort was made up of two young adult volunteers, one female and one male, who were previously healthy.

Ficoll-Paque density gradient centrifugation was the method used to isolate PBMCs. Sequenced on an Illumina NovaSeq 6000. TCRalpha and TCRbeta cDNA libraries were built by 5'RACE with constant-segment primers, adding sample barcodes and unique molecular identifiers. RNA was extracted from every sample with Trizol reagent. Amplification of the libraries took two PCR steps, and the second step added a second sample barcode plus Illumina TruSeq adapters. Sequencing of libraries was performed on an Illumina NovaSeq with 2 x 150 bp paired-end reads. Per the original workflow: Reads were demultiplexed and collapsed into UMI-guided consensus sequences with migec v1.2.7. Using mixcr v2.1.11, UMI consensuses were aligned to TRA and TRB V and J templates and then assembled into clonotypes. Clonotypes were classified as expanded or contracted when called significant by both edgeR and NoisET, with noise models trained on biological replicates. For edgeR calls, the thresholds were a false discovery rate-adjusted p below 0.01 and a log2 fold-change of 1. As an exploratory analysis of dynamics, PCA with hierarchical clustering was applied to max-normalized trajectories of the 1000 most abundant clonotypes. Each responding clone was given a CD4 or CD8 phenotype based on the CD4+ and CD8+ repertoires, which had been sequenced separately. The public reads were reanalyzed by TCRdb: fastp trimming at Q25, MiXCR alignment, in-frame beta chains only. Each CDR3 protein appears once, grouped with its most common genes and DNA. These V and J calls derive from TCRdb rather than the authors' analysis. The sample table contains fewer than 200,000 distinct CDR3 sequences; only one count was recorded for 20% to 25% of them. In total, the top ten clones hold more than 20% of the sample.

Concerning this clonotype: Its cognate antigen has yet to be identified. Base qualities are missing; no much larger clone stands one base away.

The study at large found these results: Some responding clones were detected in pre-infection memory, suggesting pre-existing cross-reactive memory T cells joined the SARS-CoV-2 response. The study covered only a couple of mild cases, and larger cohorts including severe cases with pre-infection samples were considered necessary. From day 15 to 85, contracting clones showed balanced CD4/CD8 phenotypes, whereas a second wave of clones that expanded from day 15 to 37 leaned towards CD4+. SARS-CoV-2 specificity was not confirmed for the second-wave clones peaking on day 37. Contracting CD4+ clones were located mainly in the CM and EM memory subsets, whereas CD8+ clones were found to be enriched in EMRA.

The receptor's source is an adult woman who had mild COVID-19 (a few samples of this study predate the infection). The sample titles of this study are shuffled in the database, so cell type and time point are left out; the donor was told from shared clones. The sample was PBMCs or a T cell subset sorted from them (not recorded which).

Here the CDR3 is given as CASSYGLGVFTEAFF. Read as DNA, the sequence is TGTGCCAGCAGCTACGGACTGGGTGTATTCACTGAAGCTTTCTTT. Recombination linked TRBV7-9 to TRBJ1-1, with an unclear D gene assignment. The germline V gene (reference sequence) supplies CDR1 SEHNR and CDR2 FQNEAQ. V was cut back by 4 bases and J by 4 bases, leaving a gap of 16 bases between them. Reading from cysteine to phenylalanine, the CDR3 counts 15 amino acids. Only CDR3 DNA remains: 45 bases, in frame from the first base.